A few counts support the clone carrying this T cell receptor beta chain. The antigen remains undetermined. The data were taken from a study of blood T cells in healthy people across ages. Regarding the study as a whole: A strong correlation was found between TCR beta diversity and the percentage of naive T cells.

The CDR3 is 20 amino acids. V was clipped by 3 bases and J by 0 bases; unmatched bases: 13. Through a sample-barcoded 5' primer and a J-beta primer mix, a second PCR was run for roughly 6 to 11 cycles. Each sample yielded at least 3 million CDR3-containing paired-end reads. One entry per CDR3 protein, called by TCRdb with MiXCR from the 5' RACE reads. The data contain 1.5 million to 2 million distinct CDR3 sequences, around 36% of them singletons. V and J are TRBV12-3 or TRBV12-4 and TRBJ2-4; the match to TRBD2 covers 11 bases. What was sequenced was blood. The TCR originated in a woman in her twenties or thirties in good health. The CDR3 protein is CASSLVGGLAAHLAKNIQYF. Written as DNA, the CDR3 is TGTGCCAGCAGTTTGGTTGGGGGACTAGCGGCCCATTTAGCCAAAAACATTCAGTACTTC.